One sample yielded the 26 T cell receptor beta chains listed below, sequenced in a study of T-cell reconstitution after alpha-beta-depleted transplantation in children. Unique molecular identifiers were incorporated during preparation of the TCRbeta library. One entry per CDR3 protein results from TCRdb running MiXCR on the PCR reads. The table records 170,000 or so distinct CDR3 sequences, approximately 6.8% of them present only once. Here the sequenced sample was PBMCs from the stem cell graft donor, taken from the stem cell graft. Receptors were obtained from a human donor who donated a stem cell graft to a child with Wiskott-Aldrich syndrome.

This clonotype was recorded at least ten times. The rearrangement uses TRBV15 and TRBJ2-5; D not resolved. With 3 bases removed from V and 5 bases from J, the gap between germline ends came to 16 bases. CDR3 length equals 15 residues. CDR1 is LNHNV, CDR2 YYDKDF, per germline (reference sequence). CDR3 in DNA: TGTGCCACCAGCAGTCCGTCCAGGATCCGGGAGACCCAGTACTTC. Translated: CATSSPSRIRETQYF. The full variable domain, with the rest looked up from reference TRBV15 and TRBJ2-5, is DAMVIQNPRYQVTQFGKPVTLSCSQTLNHNVMYWYQQKSSQAPKLLFHYYDKDFNNEADTPDNFQSRRPNTSFCFLDIRSPGLGDTAMYLCATSSPSRIRETQYFGPGTRLLVL.

This clonotype has at least ten counts. The rearrangement joins TRBV21-1 to TRBJ2-1; the D segment call TRBD2 is taken from the table without a DNA check. TRBV21-1 is noted as a pseudogene. The CDR3 sequence is 16 residues long. The CDR3 loop is CASRPTSGRWYNEQFF. CDR3 DNA: TGTGCCAGCAGACCAACTAGCGGGAGATGGTACAATGAGCAGTTCTTC.

This clonotype was counted at least ten times. This chain joins TRBV5-1 and TRBJ1-1; D is undetermined. V was cut by 0 bases and J by 6 bases, with 12 bases left in between. The CDR3 length is 14 residues. Germline CDR1 SGHRS, CDR2 YFSETQ. The CDR3 loop reads CASSLVSVPAEAFF. CDR3 nucleotide sequence: TGCGCCAGCAGCTTGGTGTCAGTGCCGGCTGAAGCTTTCTTT.

This clonotype was seen many times. CDR3 DNA sequence: TGCAGTGCTCCCCCTGAGGGGGTAGATACGCAGTATTTT. It yields the protein CSAPPEGVDTQYF. V and J are TRBV20-1 and TRBJ2-3; possible D gene TRBD1, 6 bases. The germline V and J ends were trimmed by 5 bases and 5 bases, with 14 bases remaining between them. This CDR3 spans 13 amino acids. In germline, CDR1 is DFQATT, CDR2 SNEGSKA (reference sequence).

The chain carries TRBV7-8 and TRBJ2-1, with TRBD2 matching over 7 bases. Trimming removed 4 bases from V and 7 bases from J; junction bases left unmatched: 7. This CDR3 has 14 residues. CDR1 SGHVS and CDR2 FQNEAQ come from the germline V gene. The CDR3 spells CASSSTGGGNEQFF. The DNA for the CDR3 is TGTGCCAGCAGCTCAACGGGAGGAGGGAATGAGCAGTTCTTC. Full variable domain (missing parts from reference TRBV7-8 and TRBJ2-1): GAGVSQSPRYKVAKRGQDVALRCDPISGHVSLFWYQQALGQGPEFLTYFQNEAQLDKSGLPSDRFFAERPEGSVSTLKIQRTQQEDSAVYLCASSSTGGGNEQFFGPGTRLTVL.

In its sample, this clonotype was seen many times. The chain couples TRBV12-3 or TRBV12-4 to TRBJ1-2; D uncertain. This CDR3 is built from 13 residues. With 6 bases removed from V and 4 bases from J, the gap between germline ends came to 12 bases. DNA of the CDR3: TGTGCCAGCAGCCTGGACGCGATCTATGGCTACACCTTC. Protein product: CASSLDAIYGYTF.

This clonotype was found a few times. The chain has TRBV19 and TRBJ2-1; D tentatively reads TRBD1 or TRBD2 (6 bases each). The germline CDR1 and CDR2 sequences are LNHDA and SQIVND (reference sequence). The length of the CDR3 is 12 residues. Trimming cost V 6 bases and J 7 bases, with 10 bases left between them. As DNA, the CDR3 is TGTGCCAGTAGGTGGGGGGCGAATGAGCAGTTCTTC. Translation: CASRWGANEQFF.

This clonotype was counted at least ten times. The rearrangement uses TRBV7-2 and TRBJ2-7; D is unclear. The V end lost 2 bases, the J end lost 3 bases, and 5 bases lay between the germline ends. Germline V CDR1 and CDR2: SGHTA, FQGNSA. The CDR3 runs 12 residues. The DNA for the CDR3 is TGTGCCAGCAGCTTACCAGACTACGAGCAGTACTTC. Residues: CASSLPDYEQYF.

The rearrangement joins TRBV7-2 to TRBJ2-1; D not resolved. Germline-derived CDR1 and CDR2 are SGHTA and FQGNSA. The CDR3 totals 14 residues. The V end lost 1 base, the J end lost 7 bases, and 11 bases lay between the germline ends. CDR3 sequence (DNA): TGTGCCAGCAGCTTAGGAGTCCCAGCGAATGAGCAGTTCTTC. Encoded protein: CASSLGVPANEQFF.

J is TRBJ2-5 and V is TRBV20-1; 12 bases agree with TRBD2. Germline V CDR1 and CDR2: DFQATT, SNEGSKA (reference sequence). The J segment lost 4 bases and the V segment lost 6 bases, leaving 6 bases of the junction unmatched. The CDR3 loop spans 14 amino acids. CDR3 sequence: CSAPTSGRGETQYF. The CDR3 region has the DNA TGCAGTGCCCCGACTAGCGGGAGAGGAGAGACCCAGTACTTC.

This clonotype has at least ten counts. The chain has TRBV12-3 or TRBV12-4 and TRBJ1-2, with 8 bases aligning to TRBD1. J gave up 1 base and V 3 bases, and 4 bases lay outside the gene matches. The CDR3 has 15 residues. The CDR3 DNA reads as TGTGCCAGCAGTTTGACAGGGGCCTTTAACTATGGCTACACCTTC. Protein: CASSLTGAFNYGYTF.

Many counts were recorded for this clonotype. The rearrangement joins TRBV6-1 to TRBJ2-1, with a tentative D call TRBD1 (6 bases). The CDR3 is 16 residues long. With 6 bases removed from V and 3 bases from J, the gap between germline ends came to 18 bases. In germline, CDR1 is MNHNS, CDR2 SASEGT. In DNA, the CDR3 is TGTGCCAGCAGGCCAACCCGGACAGCTCTCTACAATGAGCAGTTCTTC. Its translation: CASRPTRTALYNEQFF.

This clonotype was detected ten times or more. The V gene is TRBV7-2, the J gene TRBJ2-7; D remains unclear. The CDR3 spans 15 residues. Germline CDR1 SGHTA, CDR2 FQGNSA. Trimming took 1 base from V and 3 from J, leaving 13 bases between them. In nucleotides, the CDR3 is TGTGCCAGCAGCTTAGATCCAGTTTCCATCTACGAGCAGTACTTC. Amino acids: CASSLDPVSIYEQYF.

This clonotype was seen ten or more times. CDR3 sequence: CATSDRGADTQYF. As DNA, the CDR3 is TGTGCCACCAGTGATAGAGGAGCAGATACGCAGTATTTT. V usage is TRBV24-1 and J usage is TRBJ2-3; D is undetermined. The CDR3 length is 13 residues. The V end was cut by 3 bases, the J end by 4 bases, with 7 bases between. Germline CDR1 reads KGHDR; CDR2 reads SFDVKD.

This clonotype was counted between two and nine times. The V call is TRBV5-8, the J call TRBJ1-1, with D unresolved. The germline V and J ends were trimmed by 2 bases and 13 bases, with 15 bases remaining between them. The CDR3 has 12 amino acids. Looked up from germline, CDR1 is SGHTS and CDR2 is YDEGEE. CDR3 DNA sequence: TGTGCCAGCAGCTTTTACGGAGTCTCGGTTTTCTTT. Translation: CASSFYGVSVFF.

This clonotype was detected ten times or more. The CDR3: CASSKTSGRSSGANVLTF. The CDR3 DNA reads as TGCGCCAGCAGTAAGACTAGCGGGAGGAGCTCTGGGGCCAACGTCCTGACTTTC. The genes are TRBV10-2 and TRBJ2-6; 13 bases are a match to TRBD2. V lost 5 bases, J lost 0 bases, and 4 bases stayed unmatched. Germline V gene lookup returns CDR1 WSHSY and CDR2 SAAADI. The CDR3 consists of 18 residues.

This clonotype was counted at least ten times. V is TRBV7-9 and J is TRBJ2-5, with TRBD1 identical over 7 bases. There are 15 residues in the CDR3. V lost 5 bases to trimming and J lost 0 bases; unmatched junction nucleotides: 6. Germline V gene sequence: CDR1 SEHNR, CDR2 FQNEAQ (reference sequence). CDR3 protein: CASSLGDRDQETQYF. DNA of the CDR3: TGTGCCAGCAGCCTTGGAGACAGGGACCAAGAGACCCAGTACTTC.

This clonotype has just a few counts. CDR3 DNA: TGTGCCAGCAGTTACGCTGAAGGGCATGGCTACACCTTC. It specifies CASSYAEGHGYTF. The chain links TRBV6-2 or TRBV6-3 to TRBJ1-2; D unclear. The ends were cut back, 2 bases at V and 6 bases at J, with 10 bases in the middle. The CDR3 is 13 residues long. CDR1 and CDR2 from the germline V gene are MNHEY and SVGEGT.

This clonotype came up many times. V is TRBV2 and J is TRBJ2-7, with 10 nucleotides matching TRBD1. Trimming took 8 bases from V and 3 from J; bases not matched to a gene: 7. The germline gives CDR1 SNHLY, CDR2 FYNNEI. The CDR3 runs 14 residues. In DNA, the CDR3 is TGTGCCAGCCTTTCCGGGACAGGGGACTACGAGCAGTACTTC. As protein: CASLSGTGDYEQYF.

In its sample, this clonotype was seen many times. This chain connects TRBV20-1 to TRBJ2-2; D is perhaps TRBD2 (6 bases). Germline V CDR1 and CDR2: DFQATT, SNEGSKA (reference sequence). CDR3 length: 14 residues. V dropped 3 bases and J dropped 3 bases, with 11 bases sitting between them. This chain's CDR3 is CSARGGQDTGELFF. As DNA, the CDR3 is TGCAGTGCTAGGGGGGGTCAGGACACCGGGGAGCTGTTTTTT.

The chain combines TRBV6-1 with TRBJ2-1; 9 nucleotides match TRBD1. Per the germline V gene, CDR1 is MNHNS and CDR2 is SASEGT. CDR3 length: 16 residues. The V and J ends lost 5 bases and 7 bases, in that order; junction bases with no gene match: 12. This CDR3 is CASSPPDRGGYNEQFF. The CDR3 coding sequence is TGTGCCAGCAGTCCACCCGACAGGGGGGGCTATAATGAGCAGTTCTTC.

In its sample, this clonotype was seen many times. The chain uses TRBV6-5 and TRBJ2-1, with 13 bases lining up with TRBD2. This CDR3 is built from 17 residues. Per germline, CDR1 MNHEY and CDR2 SVGAGI. V shed 4 bases, J shed 5 bases, and the junction held 8 bases outside the gene matches. The CDR3 DNA reads TGTGCCAGCAGTTCCATTGTCGGACTAGCGGGGGACAATGAGCAGTTCTTC. This sequence encodes CASSSIVGLAGDNEQFF.

As concerns this clonotype: A much more abundant neighbour one base away suggests this may be a read error. The chain is built from TRBV6-2 or TRBV6-3 and TRBJ2-7, with D uncertain. The V end lost 0 bases, the J end lost 3 bases, and 9 bases lay between the germline ends. The CDR3 is made up of 14 amino acids. Germline CDR1 is MNHEY and CDR2 is SVGEGT. CDR3 loop: CASSYSRRFYEQYF. The CDR3 region has the DNA TGTGCCAGCAGTTACTCCCGCAGGTTCTACGAGCAGTACTTC.

This clonotype appeared many times. The chain links TRBV9 to TRBJ2-3, with D uncertain. Germline-derived CDR1 and CDR2 are SGDLS and YYNGEE. V was cut by 4 bases and J by 4 bases, with 10 bases left in between. The CDR3 has 13 residues. CDR3 protein: CASSPRLSDTQYF. In DNA, the CDR3 is TGTGCCAGCAGCCCGAGACTCTCAGATACGCAGTATTTT.

In this sample, this clonotype turned up many times. CDR3 amino acids: CASSLGWGSTNTGELFF. The CDR3 coding sequence is TGTGCCAGCAGCTTAGGATGGGGTAGTACGAACACCGGGGAGCTGTTTTTT. The J gene is TRBJ2-2, the V gene TRBV11-2, with no clear D. CDR3 length: 17 residues. Trimming stripped 1 base from V and 0 bases from J, with 12 bases between. In germline, CDR1 is SGHAT, CDR2 FQNNGV. Full variable domain (outside the CDR3, taken from reference TRBV11-2 and TRBJ2-2): EAGVAQSPRYKIIEKRQSVAFWCNPISGHATLYWYQQILGQGPKLLIQFQNNGVVDDSQLPKDRFSAERLKGVDSTLKIQPAKLEDSAVYLCASSLGWGSTNTGELFFGEGSRLTVL.

This clonotype was seen at least ten times. The gene calls are TRBV7-9 and TRBJ2-2; no firm D call. This CDR3 comprises 14 residues. CDR1 is SEHNR, CDR2 FQNEAQ, per germline (reference sequence). V was cut by 2 bases and J by 8 bases, with 12 bases left in between. The CDR3 spells CASSLLRSSGELFF. In nucleotides, the CDR3 is TGTGCCAGCAGCTTATTGAGGTCTTCGGGGGAGCTGTTTTTT.